This TCR beta chain was documented in a study of blood T cell repertoires in COVID-19. The overall study: COVID-19 samples from acute and convalescent phases originated in the United States, Italy and Spain. T cells, B-cell-depleted T cells, or PBMCs supplied cDNA or gDNA.

Seattle cases were enrolled at active infection and followed longitudinally. The CDR3 runs 18 residues. J gave up 6 bases and V 6 bases, and 17 bases lay outside the gene matches. Germline assignment: CDR1 LNHDA and CDR2 SQIVND (reference sequence). Source study methods: Amplification from reference gene primers served as the basis for estimated nucleated cell counts. Clones were sequenced by immunoSEQ multiplex PCR, and TCRdb holds only the in-frame ones, with some missing. D and trimming come from the DNA, and the V and J calls and clone size come from that table. Among roughly 150,000 clones listed, 80% to 95% were seen once.

This clonotype was sampled from a woman aged 60-75 years with COVID-19, enrolled during active disease. J is TRBJ1-6 and V is TRBV19, with 7 bases matching TRBD1. The sample consisted of peripheral blood. CDR3 nucleotide sequence: TGTGCCAGTAGACCCGGACAGGTTTGGGCGTCTGGTAATTCACCCCTCCACTTT. Its protein is CASRPGQVWASGNSPLHF.